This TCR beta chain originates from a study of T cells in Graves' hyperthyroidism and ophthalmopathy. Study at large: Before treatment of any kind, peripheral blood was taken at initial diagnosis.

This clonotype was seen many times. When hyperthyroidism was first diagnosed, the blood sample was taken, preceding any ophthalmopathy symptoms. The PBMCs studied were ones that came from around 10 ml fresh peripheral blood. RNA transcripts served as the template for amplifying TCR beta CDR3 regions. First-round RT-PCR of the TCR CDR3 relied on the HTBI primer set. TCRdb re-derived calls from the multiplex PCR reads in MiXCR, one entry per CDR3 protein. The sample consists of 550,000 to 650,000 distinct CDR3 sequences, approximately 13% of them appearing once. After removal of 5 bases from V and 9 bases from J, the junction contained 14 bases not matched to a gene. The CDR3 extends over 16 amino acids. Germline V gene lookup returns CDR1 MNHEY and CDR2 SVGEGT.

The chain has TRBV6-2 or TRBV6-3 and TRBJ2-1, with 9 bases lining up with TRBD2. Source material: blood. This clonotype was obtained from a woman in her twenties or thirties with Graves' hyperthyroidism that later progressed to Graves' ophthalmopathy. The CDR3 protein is CASSNQREEFYGEQFF. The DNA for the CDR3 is TGTGCCAGCAGTAACCAGCGGGAGGAGTTCTATGGTGAGCAGTTCTTC.